This TCR beta chain was obtained from a study of blood T cell repertoires in COVID-19 (dated by TCRdb to 2019 to 2021). The study in broad terms: Samples covering the acute and convalescent phases of COVID-19 were provided by collaborators in the United States, Italy and Spain. Deeply sampled blood TCRbeta repertoires from subjects exposed to, actively infected with, or recovered from COVID-19 were included in the dataset. The samples were drawn from the first 160 participants of the ongoing ImmuneRACE study and from 1,254 subjects provided by 6 global collaborators. Where available, HLA class I and class II types were taken from metadata supplied by the sample provider and were not determined by assay-based typing. A de-identified subject ID, COVID-19 status, age in years and sex were almost always included in the sample metadata. The prospective study material was composed of cDNA or gDNA derived from T cells, B-cell-depleted T cells, or PBMCs. The repertoires were released in a freely available public database intended as a resource for research on the immune response to SARS-CoV-2. Broader findings and caveats from the paper: The quantity of clinical and demographic metadata differed by source and by participant and was supplied without curation.

To note about this clone: Its target antigen remains unknown. No per-base quality is available; no much larger clone lies one base away.

The immunoSEQ Assay, a bias-controlled multiplex PCR, was used to amplify TCRbeta CDR3 regions from genomic DNA. The original pipeline was this. The number of nucleated cells in each sample was estimated from the amplification of reference gene primers within the assay. To quantify the absolute abundance of each unique TCRbeta CDR3 rearrangement, sequence reads were collapsed and filtered. Productive Simpson clonality was computed per sample as the square root of Simpson's diversity index over productive rearrangements. TCRdb obtained this table from immuneACCESS and retained in-frame rearrangements with V and J assigned. These tables miss some clones; where compared with another copy, unresolved V genes account for less than half of the shortfall, and the remainder is unexplained. Clone size and the V and J calls come from that table; the DNA yielded D and trimming. This sample holds around 130,000 clones; 75% to 80% were observed only once. Clones ranked in the top ten supply over 6.5% of the sample.

The germline V gene specifies SGHTA as CDR1 and FQGNSA as CDR2. The CDR3 measures 17 amino acids from cysteine to phenylalanine. Here the CDR3 DNA is all that survives: 51 bases in frame from base 1. V is trimmed back by 4 bases and J by 2 bases, and the junction contains 10 bases that no gene match accounts for. Whole blood was collected in K2EDTA tubes by collaborating institutions according to the institutions' own protocols. Collaborator samples were shipped for TCRbeta analysis as frozen whole blood, isolated PBMCs, or DNA extracted from either sample type. This receptor was obtained from a human donor in a cohort sampled during active COVID-19. The chain was built from TRBV7-2 and TRBJ1-3; the central 8 bases match TRBD1. The specimen was peripheral blood. For the CDR3, the sequence is CASSSTGTGTPGNTIYF. The DNA sequence follows: TGTGCCAGCAGCTCTACCGGGACAGGCACACCTGGAAACACCATATATTTT.